Here is one T cell receptor beta chain with its context. Use of 60 Vbeta and 13 Jbeta primers characterized the PCR. Clones were read by immunoSEQ multiplex PCR, and TCRdb kept only the in-frame ones, dropping some. The data show 150,000 to 200,000 clones, about 80% seen once. These data belong to a study of cytomegalovirus exposure and HLA in healthy donors. The CDR3 has 16 residues. Germline CDR1 SGHRS, CDR2 YFSETQ. After removal of 0 bases from V and 2 bases from J, the junction contained 3 bases not matched to a gene. Sequencing was performed on PBMCs. This chain joins TRBV5-1 and TRBJ2-1; the match to TRBD2 covers 9 bases. The receptor comes from a woman between 40 and 50 years old in good health and CMV-seronegative. The DNA for the CDR3 is TGCGCCAGCAGCTTGGCCGCGGGGGGGCCCTACAATGAGCAGTTCTTC. It codes for CASSLAAGGPYNEQFF.